Below are 20 T cell receptor beta chains sequenced from a single sample in a study of cytomegalovirus exposure and HLA in healthy donors. Both 60 Vbeta primers and 13 Jbeta primers went into the PCR. Here immunoSEQ multiplex PCR was the method, and the copy in TCRdb shows in-frame clones only, minus some. The sample holds under 140,000 clones, 79% seen once. The sample comprised PBMCs. The receptors were gathered from a man aged 25 to 40 in good health and CMV-seropositive.

The genes are TRBV7-2 and TRBJ2-5; D unclear. V was pared by 1 base and J by 2 bases, with 5 bases between. The CDR3 runs 13 residues. Germline CDR1 SGHTA, CDR2 FQGNSA. The CDR3, as DNA: TGTGCCAGCAGCTTAGACGGGCAAGAGACCCAGTACTTC. It specifies CASSLDGQETQYF.

In this sample, this clone turned up a few times. The chain carries TRBV5-1 and TRBJ2-1; no firm D call. There are 12 residues in the CDR3. Trimming left V 0 bases short and J 6 bases short, with 4 bases between. CDR1 is SGHRS and CDR2 is YFSETQ in the germline V gene. The CDR3: CASSLGANEQFF. As DNA, the CDR3 is TGCGCCAGCAGCTTGGGGGCCAATGAGCAGTTCTTC.

This clone was seen just once. The chain employs TRBV11-1 and TRBJ1-2; 7 bases agree with TRBD1. The CDR3 has 12 residues. V dropped 5 bases and J dropped 7; count of bases not matched to a gene: 4. Germline V gene sequence: CDR1 SGHAT, CDR2 FQDESV (reference sequence). The DNA for the CDR3 is TGTGCCAGCAGCGAAACAGGGGTTGGCTACACCTTC. Protein product: CASSETGVGYTF.

The chain combines TRBV4-2 with TRBJ1-2, with no clear D. This CDR3 region has 15 residues. V lost 0 bases and J lost 4, with 12 bases in between. Germline assignment: CDR1 LGHNA and CDR2 YNFKEQ. CDR3 residues: CASSQDGETPYGYTF. CDR3 nucleotide sequence: TGTGCCAGCAGCCAAGACGGCGAGACACCCTATGGCTACACCTTC.

This chain uses TRBV5-6 with TRBJ2-7, with 8 bases matching TRBD2. CDR1 is SGHDT and CDR2 is YYEEEE in the germline V gene. V trimming: 3 bases; J trimming: 5 bases; junction bases outside the gene matches: 10. The length of the CDR3 is 15 residues. CDR3 nucleotides: TGTGCCAGCAGCTACATGGGCGGGGGGCAGGACGAGCAGTACTTC. This gives the protein CASSYMGGGQDEQYF.

Points on this clone: Its ends do not fully match the called genes, so a read error is possible. The sample carries other DNA sequences with the same CDR3. The chain recombines TRBV30 with TRBJ1-6, with D possibly matching TRBD1 (5 bases). The CDR3 is made up of 18 amino acids. Germline values: CDR1 GTSNPN, CDR2 SVGIG (reference sequence). The DNA of the CDR3 is TGTGCCTGGAGGGATCAAGGGGCTAAAGGGTCCTATAATTCCCCCCTCCACTTT. Its translation is CAWRDQGAKGSYNSPLHF.

V gene TRBV11-2 combines with J gene TRBJ2-5, with D perhaps TRBD2 (6 bases). The CDR3 covers 15 residues. Looked up from germline, CDR1 is SGHAT and CDR2 is FQNNGV. V was trimmed by 3 bases and J by 4 bases, leaving 15 bases between them. The CDR3 spells CASSFRRGTGETQYF. CDR3 sequence (DNA): TGTGCCAGCAGCTTTAGGCGGGGAACGGGAGAGACCCAGTACTTC. The complete variable domain, with remaining parts taken from reference TRBV11-2 and TRBJ2-5, reads EAGVAQSPRYKIIEKRQSVAFWCNPISGHATLYWYQQILGQGPKLLIQFQNNGVVDDSQLPKDRFSAERLKGVDSTLKIQPAKLEDSAVYLCASSFRRGTGETQYFGPGTRLLVL.

Comment on this clone: The same CDR3 can be traced to other DNA sequences in this sample. V is TRBV4-1 and J is TRBJ1-1; D is undetermined. V was trimmed by 6 bases and J by 6 bases, leaving 17 bases between them. Germline values: CDR1 MGHRA, CDR2 YSYEKL. The CDR3 loop spans 14 amino acids. CDR3 amino acids: CASSQSRAGAEAFF. The DNA for the CDR3 is TGCGCCAGCAGTCAATCGAGGGCCGGGGCTGAAGCTTTCTTT.

V gene TRBV25-1 combines with J gene TRBJ2-7; TRBD1 is a possible D gene (5 bases). Germline V lookup: CDR1 MGHDK, CDR2 SYGVNS. This CDR3 region has 15 residues. V lost 6 bases to trimming and J lost 3 bases, with 18 bases between them. CDR3 protein: CASRPSLTGVYEQYF. The CDR3 nucleotides are TGTGCCAGCAGGCCCTCTTTAACAGGAGTCTACGAGCAGTACTTC.

The gene calls are TRBV29-1 and TRBJ1-1; tentative D call: TRBD1 (6 bases). The CDR3 length is 12 residues. The V end lost 3 bases, the J end lost 6 bases, and 11 bases lay between the germline ends. Germline assignment: CDR1 SQVTM and CDR2 ANQGSEA. The CDR3 nucleotides read TGCAGCGTTGAGGGTCCAGGGGCTGAAGCTTTCTTT. Translating it yields CSVEGPGAEAFF.

V and J are TRBV6-1 and TRBJ1-4; 10 bases align to TRBD1. The germline CDR1 and CDR2 sequences are MNHNS and SASEGT. The length of the CDR3 is 14 residues. Trimming removed 10 bases from V and 3 bases from J; junction bases left unmatched: 5. The CDR3 loop reads CATGGQGANEKLFF. The CDR3 nucleotides are TGTGCCACCGGAGGACAGGGGGCTAATGAAAAACTGTTTTTT.

The V and J genes are TRBV7-6 and TRBJ2-5; 15 positions match TRBD2. This CDR3 has 17 amino acids. Per germline, CDR1 SGHVS and CDR2 FNYEAQ. V was clipped by 0 bases and J by 4 bases; unmatched bases: 3. DNA for the CDR3: TGTGCCAGCAGCTTAGCAGGGGGACTAGCGGGGGGAGAGACCCAGTACTTC. Translation: CASSLAGGLAGGETQYF.

Notes on this clone: Distinct nucleotide sequences in the sample also encode this CDR3. V usage is TRBV7-9 and J usage is TRBJ2-1; 13 nucleotides align to TRBD2. Germline V gene lookup returns CDR1 SEHNR and CDR2 FQNEAQ (reference sequence). This CDR3 is built from 15 residues. The trim removed 5 bases at V and 4 bases at J, leaving 2 bases unmatched. The CDR3 coding sequence is TGTGCCAGCAGCCCGACTAGCGGGGGGTACAATGAGCAGTTCTTC. Residues: CASSPTSGGYNEQFF.

The chain employs TRBV18 and TRBJ1-2; tentatively, D is TRBD1 (5 bases). V dropped 0 bases and J dropped 2 bases, with 16 bases sitting between them. Per germline, CDR1 KGHSH and CDR2 LQKENI. The CDR3 is 17 amino acids. The CDR3 loop is CASSPPIGIGVNYGYTF. CDR3 sequence (DNA): TGTGCCAGCTCACCACCGATTGGTATAGGGGTGAACTATGGCTACACCTTC.

This clone occurred once. The V call is TRBV9, the J call TRBJ1-2; unclear D gene. The germline V gene encodes CDR1 SGDLS and CDR2 YYNGEE. V lost 4 bases to trimming and J lost 1 base, with 11 bases between them. There are 14 residues in the CDR3. This CDR3 is CASSPLGDNYGYTF. The DNA of the CDR3 is TGTGCCAGCAGCCCCCTCGGGGATAACTATGGCTACACCTTC.

This clone was counted only a few times. V and J are TRBV4-1 and TRBJ1-2, with D perhaps matching TRBD1 (5 bases). V dropped 4 bases and J dropped 8 bases, with 23 bases sitting between them. The CDR3 has 16 residues. Germline-derived CDR1 and CDR2 are MGHRA and YSYEKL. In DNA form, the CDR3 reads TGCGCCAGCAGCCCAAGGGGCCTAATTACATTCTACGGCTACACCTTC. This sequence encodes CASSPRGLITFYGYTF.

This chain links TRBV5-1 with TRBJ1-4; D is unresolved. V was shortened by 1 base and J by 1 base, with 8 bases between the two germline ends. CDR3 length: 15 amino acids. CDR1 and CDR2 from the germline V gene are SGHRS and YFSETQ. DNA of the CDR3: TGCGCCAGCAGCTTGTCGCGGGGAACTAATGAAAAACTGTTTTTT. This gives the protein CASSLSRGTNEKLFF. The full variable domain, with the rest looked up from reference TRBV5-1 and TRBJ1-4, is KAGVTQTPRYLIKTRGQQVTLSCSPISGHRSVSWYQQTPGQGLQFLFEYFSETQRNKGNFPGRFSGRQFSNSRSEMNVSTLELGDSALYLCASSLSRGTNEKLFFGSGTQLSVL.

V and J are TRBV5-1 and TRBJ2-7, with 7 bases that match TRBD1. Germline assignment: CDR1 SGHRS and CDR2 YFSETQ. V dropped 4 bases and J dropped 3; count of bases not matched to a gene: 4. The CDR3 covers 13 residues. This chain's CDR3 is CASSRGQVYEQYF. The CDR3 bases are TGCGCCAGCAGCCGAGGACAGGTCTACGAGCAGTACTTC.

The chain has TRBV6-1 and TRBJ2-7; 8 positions agree with TRBD2. The junction had 15 bases not matched to a gene; V was cut back by 2 bases and J by 6 bases. CDR1 is MNHNS, CDR2 SASEGT, per germline. The length of the CDR3 is 17 residues. CDR3 amino acids: CASSEKRIGRVTGEQYF. Written as DNA, the CDR3 is TGTGCCAGCAGTGAAAAGAGGATCGGGAGGGTTACGGGCGAGCAGTACTTC.

This clone was counted between two and nine times. V and J are TRBV5-4 and TRBJ2-1; 9 nucleotides match TRBD2. Trimming at V came to 5 bases and at J to 2 bases, leaving 14 bases not matched to a gene. Germline V gene lookup returns CDR1 SGHNT and CDR2 YYREEE (reference sequence). This CDR3 is built from 18 residues. CDR3 DNA: TGTGCCAGCAGTTCCTCGCCCCTTCTAGCGGGACCCTACAATGAGCAGTTCTTC. Translation: CASSSSPLLAGPYNEQFF.